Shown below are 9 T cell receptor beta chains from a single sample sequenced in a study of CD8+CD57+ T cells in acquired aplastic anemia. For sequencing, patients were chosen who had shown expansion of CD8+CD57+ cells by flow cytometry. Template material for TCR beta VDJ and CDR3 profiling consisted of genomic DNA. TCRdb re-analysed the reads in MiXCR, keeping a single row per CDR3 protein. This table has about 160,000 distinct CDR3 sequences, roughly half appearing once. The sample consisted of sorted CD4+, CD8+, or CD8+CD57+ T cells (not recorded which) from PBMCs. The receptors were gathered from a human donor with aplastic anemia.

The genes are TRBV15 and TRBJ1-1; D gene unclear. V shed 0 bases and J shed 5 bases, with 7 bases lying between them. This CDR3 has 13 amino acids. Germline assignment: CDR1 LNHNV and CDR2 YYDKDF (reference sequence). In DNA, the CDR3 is TGTGCCACCAGCAGAGATCTCCGAACTGAAGCTTTCTTT. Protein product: CATSRDLRTEAFF.

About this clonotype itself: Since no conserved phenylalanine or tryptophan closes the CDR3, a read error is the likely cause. The DNA of the CDR3 is TGTGCCACCAGCAGTGGGCGGGACAGGGGGTTTTCCTACGGCTACACCCTC. The encoded protein is CATSSGRDRGFSYGYTL. The chain uses TRBV15 and TRBJ1-2; the match to TRBD1 covers 11 bases. After removal of 3 bases from V and 8 bases from J, the junction contained 14 bases not matched to a gene. The CDR3 has 17 amino acids. The V gene's germline CDR1 is LNHNV and CDR2 YYDKDF (reference sequence).

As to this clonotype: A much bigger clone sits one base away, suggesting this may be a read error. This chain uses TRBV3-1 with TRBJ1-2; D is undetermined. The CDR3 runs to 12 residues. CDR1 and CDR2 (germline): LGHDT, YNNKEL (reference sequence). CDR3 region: CASSPPGFGYAF. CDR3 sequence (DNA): TGTGCCAGCAGCCCCCCCGGGTTTGGCTACGCCTTC.

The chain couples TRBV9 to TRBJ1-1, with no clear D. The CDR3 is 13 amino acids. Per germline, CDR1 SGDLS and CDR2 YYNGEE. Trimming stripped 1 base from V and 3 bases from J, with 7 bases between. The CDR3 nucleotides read TGTGCCAGCAGCGTATTGATGGACACTGAAGCTTTCTTT. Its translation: CASSVLMDTEAFF.

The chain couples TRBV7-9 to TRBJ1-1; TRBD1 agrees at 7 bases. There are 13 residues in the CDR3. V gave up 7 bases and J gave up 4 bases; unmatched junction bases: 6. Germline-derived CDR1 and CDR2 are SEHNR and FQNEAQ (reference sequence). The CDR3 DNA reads TGTGCCAGCATTAAGGGGGCGCGCACTGAAGCTTTCTTT. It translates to CASIKGARTEAFF.

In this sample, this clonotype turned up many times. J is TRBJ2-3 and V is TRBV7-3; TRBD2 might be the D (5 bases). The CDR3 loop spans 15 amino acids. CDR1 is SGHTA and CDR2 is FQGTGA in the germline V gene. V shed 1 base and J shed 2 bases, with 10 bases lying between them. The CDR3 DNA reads TGTGCCAGCAGCTTAAGTGCACTAGACACAGATACGCAGTATTTT. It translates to CASSLSALDTDTQYF.

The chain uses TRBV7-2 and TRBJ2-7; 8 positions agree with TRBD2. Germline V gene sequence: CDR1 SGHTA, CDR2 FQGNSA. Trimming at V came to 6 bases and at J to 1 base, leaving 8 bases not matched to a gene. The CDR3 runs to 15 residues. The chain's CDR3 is CASSDPTSGSYEQYF. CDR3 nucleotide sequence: TGTGCCAGCAGTGATCCCACTAGCGGATCCTACGAGCAGTACTTC. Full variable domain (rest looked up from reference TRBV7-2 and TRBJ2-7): GAGVSQSPSNKVTEKGKDVELRCDPISGHTALYWYRQSLGQGLEFLIYFQGNSAPDKSGLPSDRFSAERTGGSVSTLTIQRTQQEDSAVYLCASSDPTSGSYEQYFGPGTRLTVT.

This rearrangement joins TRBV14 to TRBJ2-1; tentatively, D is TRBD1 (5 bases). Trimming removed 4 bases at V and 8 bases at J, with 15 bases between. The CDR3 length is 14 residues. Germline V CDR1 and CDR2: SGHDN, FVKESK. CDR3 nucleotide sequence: TGTGCCAGCAGCCGGGGCCTGACCTGGGATGAGCAGTTCTTC. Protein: CASSRGLTWDEQFF.

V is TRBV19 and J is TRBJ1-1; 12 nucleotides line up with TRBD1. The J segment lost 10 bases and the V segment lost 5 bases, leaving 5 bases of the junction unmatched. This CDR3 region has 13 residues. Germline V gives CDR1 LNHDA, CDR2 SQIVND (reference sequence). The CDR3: CASSGDRGPGAFF. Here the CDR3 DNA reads TGTGCCAGTAGTGGGGACAGGGGGCCGGGAGCTTTCTTT.